The next 9 T cell receptor beta chains were all read from a single sample in a study of identifying expanded T cells in peripheral blood. Some clones are missing from TCRdb's copy, which holds only in-frame ones; the method was immunoSEQ multiplex PCR. In the table there are 100,000 or so clones, roughly 85% of which are singletons. The sample comprised blood. These receptors came from a person between 18 and 75 years old in good health.

The chain recombines TRBV6-5 with TRBJ1-2; D is unresolved. Germline CDR1 MNHEY, CDR2 SVGAGI. Trimming cost V 5 bases and J 5 bases, with 6 bases left between them. This CDR3 is built from 11 residues. CDR3: CASSPSYGYTF. CDR3 in DNA: TGTGCCAGCAGTCCCTCATATGGCTACACCTTC.

The V gene is TRBV5-6, the J gene TRBJ2-7; D is ambiguous. Trimming took 1 base from V and 5 from J, leaving 10 bases between them. The germline CDR1 and CDR2 sequences are SGHDT and YYEEEE. The CDR3 sequence is 13 residues long. The CDR3 DNA sequence: TGTGCCAGCAGCTTGTATGGGGTGGACGAGCAGTACTTC. Encoded protein: CASSLYGVDEQYF. The variable domain in full, completed from reference TRBV5-6 and TRBJ2-7, reads DAGVTQSPTHLIKTRGQQVTLRCSPKSGHDTVSWYQQALGQGPQFIFQYYEEEERQRGNFPDRFSGHQFPNYSSELNVNALLLGDSALYLCASSLYGVDEQYFGPGTRLTVT.

This CDR3 is CASSFYLGGQGNGFF. CDR3 nucleotides: TGTGCCAGCAGCTTTTACCTAGGAGGACAGGGGAACGGATTCTTT. The chain joins TRBV5-4 to TRBJ1-1; TRBD1 matches at 9 bases. CDR3 length: 15 residues. The trim removed 2 bases at V and 14 bases at J, leaving 16 bases unmatched. Germline loops: CDR1 SGHNT, CDR2 YYREEE (reference sequence).

This chain links TRBV30 with TRBJ1-1; tentative D call: TRBD1 (5 bases). The length of the CDR3 is 15 residues. The germline V gene has CDR1 GTSNPN and CDR2 SVGIG (reference sequence). V shed 5 bases and J shed 11 bases, with 27 bases lying between them. CDR3: CAWGMLGRGTAGAFF. In DNA form, the CDR3 reads TGTGCCTGGGGCATGTTGGGTAGGGGTACTGCGGGGGCTTTCTTT. Looking up the rest from reference TRBV30 and TRBJ1-1 gives the full variable domain: SQTIHQWPATLVQPVGSPLSLECTVEGTSNPNLYWYRQAAGRGLQLLFYSVGIGQISSEVPQNLSASRPQDRQFILSSKKLLLSDSGFYLCAWGMLGRGTAGAFFGQGTRLTVV.

The V call is TRBV9, the J call TRBJ1-1; D is undetermined. V was trimmed by 3 bases and J by 1 base, leaving 10 bases between them. Germline V gene data show CDR1 as SGDLS and CDR2 as YYNGEE. The CDR3 totals 14 residues. CDR3 amino acids: CASSAGPSNTEAFF. The DNA for the CDR3 is TGTGCCAGCAGCGCCGGGCCCTCGAACACTGAAGCTTTCTTT.

V usage is TRBV11-2 and J usage is TRBJ1-1; D is undetermined. Trimming removed 3 bases from V and 0 bases from J, with 5 bases in between. The CDR3 length is 13 residues. Germline V gene sequence: CDR1 SGHAT, CDR2 FQNNGV. CDR3 sequence (DNA): TGTGCCAGCAGCTTTTCAGTGAACACTGAAGCTTTCTTT. Translated, it gives CASSFSVNTEAFF.

J is TRBJ1-4 and V is TRBV10-3, with 8 bases matching TRBD1. This CDR3 comprises 15 residues. Looked up from germline, CDR1 is ENHRY and CDR2 is SYGVKD. V lost 5 bases, J lost 5 bases, and 7 bases stayed unmatched. CDR3: CAISRTGQANEKLFF. Written as DNA, the CDR3 is TGTGCCATCAGTCGTACGGGACAGGCCAATGAAAAACTGTTTTTT.

The chain uses TRBV2 and TRBJ2-5; TRBD2 agrees at 7 bases. With 5 bases clipped from V and 0 bases from J, the junction kept 6 bases outside the gene matches. In germline, CDR1 is SNHLY, CDR2 FYNNEI. The CDR3 is 15 amino acids. CDR3 residues: CASSPIAGYQETQYF. For the CDR3, the DNA is TGTGCCAGCAGTCCTATAGCGGGTTACCAAGAGACCCAGTACTTC.

The chain links TRBV28 to TRBJ2-2, with D possibly called TRBD1 or TRBD2 (6 bases each). This CDR3 has 13 residues. With 6 bases removed from V and 4 bases from J, the gap between germline ends came to 9 bases. The germline gives CDR1 MDHEN, CDR2 SYDVKM. CDR3 nucleotides: TGTGCCAGCAGCGAGGGGGGCACCGGGGAGCTGTTTTTT. The encoded protein is CASSEGGTGELFF.